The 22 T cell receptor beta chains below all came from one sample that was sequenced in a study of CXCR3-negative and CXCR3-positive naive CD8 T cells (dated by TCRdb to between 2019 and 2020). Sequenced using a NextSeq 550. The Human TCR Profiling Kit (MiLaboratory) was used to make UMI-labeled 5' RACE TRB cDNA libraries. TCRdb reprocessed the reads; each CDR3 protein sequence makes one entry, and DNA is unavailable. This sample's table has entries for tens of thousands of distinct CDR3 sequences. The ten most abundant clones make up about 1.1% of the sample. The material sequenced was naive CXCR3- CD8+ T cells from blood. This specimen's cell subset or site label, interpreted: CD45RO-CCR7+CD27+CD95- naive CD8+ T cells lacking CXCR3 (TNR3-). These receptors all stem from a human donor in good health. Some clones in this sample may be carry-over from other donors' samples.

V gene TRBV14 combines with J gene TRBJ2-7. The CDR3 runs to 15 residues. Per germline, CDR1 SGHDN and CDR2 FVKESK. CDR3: CASSHQGGISYEQYF.

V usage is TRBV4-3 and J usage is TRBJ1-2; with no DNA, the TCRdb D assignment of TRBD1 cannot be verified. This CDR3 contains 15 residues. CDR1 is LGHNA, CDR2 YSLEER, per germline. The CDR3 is CASSQTSTGNYGYTF.

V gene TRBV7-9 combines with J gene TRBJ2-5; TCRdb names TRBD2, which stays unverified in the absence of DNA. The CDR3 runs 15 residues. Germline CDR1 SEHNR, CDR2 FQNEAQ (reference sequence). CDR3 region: CASSPGTTQQETQYF. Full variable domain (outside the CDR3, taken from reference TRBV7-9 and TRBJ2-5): DTGVSQNPRHKITKRGQNVTFRCDPISEHNRLYWYRQTLGQGPEFLTYFQNEAQLEKSRLLSDRFSAERPKGSFSTLEIQRTEQGDSAMYLCASSPGTTQQETQYFGPGTRLLVL.

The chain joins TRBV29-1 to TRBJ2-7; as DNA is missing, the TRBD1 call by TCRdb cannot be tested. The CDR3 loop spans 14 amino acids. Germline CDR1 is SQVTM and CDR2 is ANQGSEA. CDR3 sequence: CSVEGTGGPYEQYF.

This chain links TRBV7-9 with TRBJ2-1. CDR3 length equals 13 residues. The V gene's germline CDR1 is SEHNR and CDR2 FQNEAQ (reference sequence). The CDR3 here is CASSLQEWAEQFF.

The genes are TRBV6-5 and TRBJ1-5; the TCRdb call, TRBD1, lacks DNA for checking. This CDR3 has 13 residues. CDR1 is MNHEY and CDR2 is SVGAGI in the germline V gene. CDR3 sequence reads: CASSRQGSQPQHF.

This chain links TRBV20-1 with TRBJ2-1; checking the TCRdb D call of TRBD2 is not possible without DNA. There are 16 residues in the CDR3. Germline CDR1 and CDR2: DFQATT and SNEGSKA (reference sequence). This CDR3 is CSARGKALTPYNEQFF.

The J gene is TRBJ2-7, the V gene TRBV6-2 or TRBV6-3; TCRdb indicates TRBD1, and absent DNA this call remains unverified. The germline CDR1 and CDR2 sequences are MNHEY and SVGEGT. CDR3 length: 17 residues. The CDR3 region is CASRGGAGTGLAYEQYF.

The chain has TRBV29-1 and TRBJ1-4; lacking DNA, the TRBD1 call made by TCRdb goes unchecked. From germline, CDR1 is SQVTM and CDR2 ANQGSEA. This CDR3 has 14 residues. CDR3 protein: CSVEKIGTEEKLFF.

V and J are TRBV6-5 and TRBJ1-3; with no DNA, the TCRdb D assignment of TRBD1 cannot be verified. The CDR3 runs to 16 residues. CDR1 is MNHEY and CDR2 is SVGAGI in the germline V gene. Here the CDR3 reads CASSYLGDSSGNTIYF.

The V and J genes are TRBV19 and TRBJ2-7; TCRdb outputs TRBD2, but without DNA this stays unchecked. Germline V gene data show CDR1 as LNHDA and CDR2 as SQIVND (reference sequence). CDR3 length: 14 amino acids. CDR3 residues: CASTSSGGADEQYF.

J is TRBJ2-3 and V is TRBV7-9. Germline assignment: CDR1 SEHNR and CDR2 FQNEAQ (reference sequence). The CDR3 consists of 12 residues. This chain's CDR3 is CASSRGPDTQYF.

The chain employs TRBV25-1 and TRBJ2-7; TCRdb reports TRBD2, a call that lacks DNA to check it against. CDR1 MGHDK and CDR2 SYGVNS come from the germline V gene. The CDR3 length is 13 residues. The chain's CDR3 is CASRVAEPYEQYF.

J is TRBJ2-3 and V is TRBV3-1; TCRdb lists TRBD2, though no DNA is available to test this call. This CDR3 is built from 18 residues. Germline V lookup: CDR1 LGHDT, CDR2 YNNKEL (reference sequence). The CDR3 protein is CASSQDLGGLYSTDTQYF.

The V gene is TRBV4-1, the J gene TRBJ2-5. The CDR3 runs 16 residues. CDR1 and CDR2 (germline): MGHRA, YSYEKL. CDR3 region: CASSQGVHPSQETQYF.

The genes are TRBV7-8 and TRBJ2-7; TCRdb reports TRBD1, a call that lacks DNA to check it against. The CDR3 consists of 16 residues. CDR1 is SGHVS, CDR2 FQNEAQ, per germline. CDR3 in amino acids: CASSTDRGASSYEQYF.

CDR3 residues: CASSLFGDSYEQYF. The chain is built from TRBV28 and TRBJ2-7; TCRdb's assignment of TRBD1 cannot be checked, as there is no DNA. Germline V gene lookup returns CDR1 MDHEN and CDR2 SYDVKM. This CDR3 is built from 14 residues.

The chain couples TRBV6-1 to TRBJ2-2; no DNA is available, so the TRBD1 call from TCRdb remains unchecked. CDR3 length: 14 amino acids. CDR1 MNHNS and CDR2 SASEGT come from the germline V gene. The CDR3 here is CASSEARVSGELFF.

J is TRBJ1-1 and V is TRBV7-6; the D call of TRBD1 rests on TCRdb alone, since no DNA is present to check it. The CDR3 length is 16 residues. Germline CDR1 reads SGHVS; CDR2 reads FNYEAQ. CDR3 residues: CASSLSPRQGGSEAFF.

CDR3: CASSTPGLAGTGELFF. This chain connects TRBV28 to TRBJ2-2; the D call from TCRdb, TRBD2, cannot be confirmed without DNA. Germline CDR1 and CDR2: MDHEN and SYDVKM. The length of the CDR3 is 16 residues.

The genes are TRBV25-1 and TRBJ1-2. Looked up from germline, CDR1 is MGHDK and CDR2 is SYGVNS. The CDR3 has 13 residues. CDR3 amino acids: CASSEYLNGGYTF.

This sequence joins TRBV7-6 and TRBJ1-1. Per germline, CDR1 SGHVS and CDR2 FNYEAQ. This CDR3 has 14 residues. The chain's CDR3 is CASSLERGDTEAFF.